The next 28 T cell receptor beta chains were all read from a single sample in a study of shared clonotypes between healthy human individuals. Clones were read by immunoSEQ multiplex PCR, and TCRdb kept only the in-frame ones, dropping some. The data show roughly 1,600,000 clones, 98% seen once. The specimen sequenced was naive CD4+ T cells sorted from blood. Subset given: CD45RA+ positively selected. The receptor set was obtained from a man aged 25 to 40 in good health.

A word on this clone: This specimen includes other DNA sequences encoding the same CDR3. The chain employs TRBV9 and TRBJ2-5, with 7 bases fitting TRBD2. J gave up 2 bases and V 3 bases, and 7 bases lay outside the gene matches. The V gene's germline CDR1 is SGDLS and CDR2 YYNGEE. This CDR3 is built from 15 residues. The CDR3 region has the DNA TGTGCCAGCAGCGCCCGGACGGGGGGACAAGAGACCCAGTACTTC. Protein sequence: CASSARTGGQETQYF.

This chain connects TRBV14 to TRBJ2-5, with 11 bases lining up with TRBD2. From germline, CDR1 is SGHDN and CDR2 FVKESK. The CDR3 sequence is 15 residues long. Germline trimming cut 4 bases from V and 3 bases from J; bases unmatched to any gene: 4. The CDR3: CASSLAGGLEETQYF. CDR3 DNA sequence: TGTGCCAGCAGCCTAGCGGGAGGGCTAGAAGAGACCCAGTACTTC.

The chain is built from TRBV7-9 and TRBJ1-4; 7 bases are shared with TRBD1. Germline V gene sequence: CDR1 SEHNR, CDR2 FQNEAQ (reference sequence). V lost 5 bases to trimming and J lost 5 bases; unmatched junction nucleotides: 8. This CDR3 has 15 residues. The CDR3 is CASSHPGQPNEKLFF. The CDR3 bases are TGTGCCAGCAGCCATCCGGGACAGCCAAATGAAAAACTGTTTTTT.

On this clone itself: In the same sample, other DNA sequences code for this CDR3. This chain uses TRBV10-3 with TRBJ2-1; TRBD1 is a possible D gene (6 bases). CDR1 ENHRY and CDR2 SYGVKD come from the germline V gene. The CDR3 sequence is 14 residues long. The V end was cut by 2 bases, the J end by 3 bases, with 8 bases between. In DNA form, the CDR3 reads TGTGCCATCAGTGAGACAGGGCTCTACAATGAGCAGTTCTTC. The encoded protein is CAISETGLYNEQFF.

This clone is a singleton in its sample. Other DNA sequences in this specimen translate into the identical CDR3. This chain joins TRBV19 and TRBJ2-7; TRBD1 agrees at 7 bases. Germline trimming cut 6 bases from V and 0 bases from J; bases unmatched to any gene: 5. The CDR3 runs to 14 residues. Germline values: CDR1 LNHDA, CDR2 SQIVND (reference sequence). CDR3 nucleotide sequence: TGTGCCAGTAGCAGCCGGGACAGCTCCTACGAGCAGTACTTC. Its translation: CASSSRDSSYEQYF.

The genes are TRBV10-2 and TRBJ1-5; D call uncertain. The CDR3 sequence is 15 residues long. Trimming pared 6 bases from V and 3 bases from J, leaving 15 bases between. CDR1 and CDR2 (germline): WSHSY, SAAADI. DNA for the CDR3: TGCGCCAGCAGGGAGGGCAAAATCCTCAATCAGCCCCAGCATTTT. Encoded protein: CASREGKILNQPQHF.

The rearrangement uses TRBV2 and TRBJ2-7, with 12 bases identical to TRBD1. In germline, CDR1 is SNHLY, CDR2 FYNNEI. V lost 1 base and J lost 6; bases outside the gene matches: 7. The CDR3 has 16 amino acids. The CDR3 bases are TGTGCCAGCAGTGAAGGGGGACAGGGGGCCTTAGGCGAGCAGTACTTC. It encodes CASSEGGQGALGEQYF.

The chain links TRBV5-1 to TRBJ2-1; TRBD1 matches 8 bases. The J segment lost 4 bases and the V segment lost 3 bases, leaving 6 bases of the junction unmatched. The V gene's germline CDR1 is SGHRS and CDR2 YFSETQ. The CDR3 contains 15 residues. In DNA form, the CDR3 reads TGCGCCAGCAGCTCGGGACAGGCGCGGTACAATGAGCAGTTCTTC. Protein: CASSSGQARYNEQFF.

The gene calls are TRBV2 and TRBJ2-2; 7 bases map to TRBD1. V dropped 6 bases and J dropped 0; count of bases not matched to a gene: 1. From germline, CDR1 is SNHLY and CDR2 FYNNEI. This CDR3 is built from 14 residues. Here the CDR3 reads CASRGQSNTGELFF. CDR3 in DNA: TGTGCCAGCAGGGGACAGTCGAACACCGGGGAGCTGTTTTTT.

The chain recombines TRBV5-1 with TRBJ2-1, with a tentative D call TRBD2 (6 bases). This CDR3 comprises 15 residues. Germline CDR1 is SGHRS and CDR2 is YFSETQ. V was shortened by 0 bases and J by 3 bases, with 10 bases between the two germline ends. CDR3 DNA sequence: TGCGCCAGCAGCTTGGGGCGGGGCGACTACAATGAGCAGTTCTTC. It yields the protein CASSLGRGDYNEQFF.

V is TRBV6-5 and J is TRBJ1-2; TRBD1 aligns across 10 bases. CDR3 length equals 13 residues. Germline CDR1 and CDR2: MNHEY and SVGAGI. The V and J ends lost 5 bases and 8 bases, in that order; junction bases with no gene match: 5. CDR3 in DNA: TGTGCCAGCAGTCCCGGGACAGGGGACGGCTACACCTTC. Its translation: CASSPGTGDGYTF.

The chain has TRBV2 and TRBJ2-7, with D possibly being TRBD1 (5 bases). The CDR3 totals 13 residues. CDR1 is SNHLY, CDR2 FYNNEI, per germline. Trimming left V 7 bases short and J 1 base short, with 11 bases between. This chain's CDR3 is CASKGRESYEQYF. DNA of the CDR3: TGTGCCAGCAAGGGCAGGGAATCCTACGAGCAGTACTTC.

The chain is built from TRBV2 and TRBJ2-5; possibly TRBD1 or TRBD2 for D (6 bases each). Germline CDR1 reads SNHLY; CDR2 reads FYNNEI. Trimming stripped 8 bases from V and 1 base from J, with 11 bases between. The CDR3 runs to 13 residues. Here the CDR3 reads CASLGGSQETQYF. CDR3 coding DNA: TGTGCCAGCCTCGGGGGCAGCCAAGAGACCCAGTACTTC.

The chain uses TRBV29-1 and TRBJ2-7; D gene ambiguous. CDR3 size: 16 residues. The ends were cut back, 0 bases at V and 0 bases at J, with 15 bases in the middle. Germline lookup yields CDR1 SQVTM and CDR2 ANQGSEA. CDR3 coding DNA: TGCAGCGTTGAAGATTGGAACAAAATCAGCTCCTACGAGCAGTACTTC. Its protein product is CSVEDWNKISSYEQYF.

Turning to this clone: This sample also contains other DNA sequences that code for the same CDR3. V is TRBV5-1 and J is TRBJ2-5; 9 bases align to TRBD1. Germline V lookup: CDR1 SGHRS, CDR2 YFSETQ. This CDR3 spans 14 amino acids. The ends lost 5 bases at V and 0 bases at J; junction bases unmatched: 2. CDR3 in amino acids: CASSGQGYQETQYF. Written as DNA, the CDR3 is TGCGCCAGCAGTGGACAGGGGTACCAAGAGACCCAGTACTTC.

V is TRBV5-1 and J is TRBJ1-3; D is undetermined. V was pared by 0 bases and J by 3 bases, with 10 bases between. Per germline, CDR1 SGHRS and CDR2 YFSETQ. The CDR3 length is 15 residues. CDR3 residues: CASSLAGEDGNTIYF. For the CDR3, the DNA is TGCGCCAGCAGCTTGGCGGGAGAAGATGGAAACACCATATATTTT.

The V call is TRBV7-3, the J call TRBJ2-1; D possibly uses TRBD1 or TRBD2 (6 bases each). Germline values: CDR1 SGHTA, CDR2 FQGTGA. Deletions cut 1 base from V and 0 bases from J, with 19 bases between. CDR3 length: 19 amino acids. The CDR3 bases are TGTGCCAGCAGCTTAAAACCGACAGGCGGGGAAGGCTCCTACAATGAGCAGTTCTTC. Translation gives CASSLKPTGGEGSYNEQFF.

The V gene is TRBV4-1, the J gene TRBJ2-5; D uncertain. The V gene's germline CDR1 is MGHRA and CDR2 YSYEKL. Trimming took 2 bases from V and 2 from J, leaving 15 bases between them. The CDR3 covers 16 residues. The CDR3 is CASSQTSSTFQETQYF. The CDR3 region has the DNA TGCGCCAGCAGCCAAACGAGCAGTACCTTTCAAGAGACCCAGTACTTC.

The chain recombines TRBV6-5 with TRBJ2-7; the match to TRBD1 covers 8 bases. The CDR3 is 14 residues long. In germline, CDR1 is MNHEY, CDR2 SVGAGI. V shed 7 bases, J shed 4 bases, and the junction held 9 bases outside the gene matches. The chain's CDR3 is CASIQQGGGYEQYF. The CDR3 DNA is TGTGCCAGCATCCAACAGGGGGGAGGTTACGAGCAGTACTTC.

J is TRBJ2-3 and V is TRBV28; D remains ambiguous. The CDR3 spans 16 residues. Germline assignment: CDR1 MDHEN and CDR2 SYDVKM. V lost 3 bases and J lost 0, with 13 bases in between. The CDR3 bases are TGTGCCAGCAGTTTCATAACGGCCACTAGCACAGATACGCAGTATTTT. Protein sequence: CASSFITATSTDTQYF. Supplemented by reference TRBV28 and TRBJ2-3, the full variable domain reads DVKVTQSSRYLVKRTGEKVFLECVQDMDHENMFWYRQDPGLGLRLIYFSYDVKMKEKGDIPEGYSVSREKKERFSLILESASTNQTSMYLCASSFITATSTDTQYFGPGTRLTVL.

The V gene is TRBV5-4, the J gene TRBJ2-5; 7 bases map to TRBD1. The CDR3 consists of 15 residues. Trimming took 3 bases from V and 5 from J; bases not matched to a gene: 10. CDR1 and CDR2 from the germline V gene are SGHNT and YYREEE (reference sequence). CDR3 coding DNA: TGTGCCAGCAGCTCAGGACAGGACACAGGGGAGACCCAGTACTTC. Its translation: CASSSGQDTGETQYF. The whole variable domain, remainder taken from reference TRBV5-4 and TRBJ2-5, is ETGVTQSPTHLIKTRGQQVTLRCSSQSGHNTVSWYQQALGQGPQFIFQYYREEENGRGNFPPRFSGLQFPNYSSELNVNALELDDSALYLCASSSGQDTGETQYFGPGTRLLVL.

The chain couples TRBV28 to TRBJ1-1; D is unresolved. V was shortened by 8 bases and J by 4 bases, with 14 bases between the two germline ends. There are 13 residues in the CDR3. The germline V gene has CDR1 MDHEN and CDR2 SYDVKM. This chain's CDR3 is CASLLLVGTEAFF. For the CDR3, the DNA is TGTGCCAGCCTCCTTCTGGTGGGCACTGAAGCTTTCTTT.

The chain is built from TRBV18 and TRBJ1-5; 8 bases align to TRBD1. The CDR3 is 15 amino acids. Germline V gives CDR1 KGHSH, CDR2 LQKENI. V was pared by 9 bases and J by 0 bases, with 7 bases of the junction left unmatched. CDR3 protein: CASSQGADSNQPQHF. CDR3 sequence (DNA): TGTGCCAGTTCTCAGGGGGCGGATAGCAATCAGCCCCAGCATTTT.

The chain uses TRBV5-5 and TRBJ1-4; no definite D call. The germline V gene has CDR1 SGHKS and CDR2 YYEKEE (reference sequence). The V and J ends lost 0 bases and 0 bases respectively, with 12 bases between them. The CDR3 is 17 amino acids. For the CDR3, the DNA is TGTGCCAGCAGCTTGGGCCTAGCCTCGGCAACTAATGAAAAACTGTTTTTT. It translates to CASSLGLASATNEKLFF.

A word on this clone: Mismatch with germline at one junction end may stem from a read error. This chain connects TRBV7-3 to TRBJ2-5; TRBD1 agrees at 8 bases. Germline V gives CDR1 SGHTA, CDR2 FQGTGA. CDR3 size: 15 residues. In DNA form, the CDR3 reads TGTACCAGCAGCCCCGGACAGGGTTGGCAAGAGACCCAGTACTTC. Translated, it gives CTSSPGQGWQETQYF.

This chain connects TRBV4-2 to TRBJ2-3, with TRBD2 matching 8 bases. Germline V lookup: CDR1 LGHNA, CDR2 YNFKEQ. The CDR3 is 15 amino acids. With V trimmed by 4 bases and J by 4 bases, 7 bases remained unmatched. CDR3 in DNA: TGTGCCAGCAGCCCCGGGATAGCGGGACCAGATACGCAGTATTTT. This gives the protein CASSPGIAGPDTQYF.

The chain joins TRBV19 to TRBJ2-3; D is unresolved. Trimming shortened V by 9 bases and J by 2 bases, and 24 bases separated the two germline ends. The CDR3 runs 17 residues. The germline V gene encodes CDR1 LNHDA and CDR2 SQIVND (reference sequence). The CDR3 loop reads CASLGRQRTAHTDTQYF. The CDR3 DNA is TGTGCCAGCCTCGGACGTCAGAGGACGGCCCACACAGATACGCAGTATTTT.

This chain joins TRBV7-6 and TRBJ2-1; no reliable D call. This CDR3 has 15 amino acids. V lost 5 bases, J lost 0 bases, and 11 bases lay in between. Germline CDR1 and CDR2: SGHVS and FNYEAQ. The CDR3 DNA follows: TGTGCCAGCAGCCTTAGCCCTTCCTCCTACAATGAGCAGTTCTTC. As protein: CASSLSPSSYNEQFF. The full variable domain, completed using reference TRBV7-6 and TRBJ2-1, is GAGVSQSPRYKVTKRGQDVALRCDPISGHVSLYWYRQALGQGPEFLTYFNYEAQQDKSGLPNDRFSAERPEGSISTLTIQRTEQRDSAMYRCASSLSPSSYNEQFFGPGTRLTVL.